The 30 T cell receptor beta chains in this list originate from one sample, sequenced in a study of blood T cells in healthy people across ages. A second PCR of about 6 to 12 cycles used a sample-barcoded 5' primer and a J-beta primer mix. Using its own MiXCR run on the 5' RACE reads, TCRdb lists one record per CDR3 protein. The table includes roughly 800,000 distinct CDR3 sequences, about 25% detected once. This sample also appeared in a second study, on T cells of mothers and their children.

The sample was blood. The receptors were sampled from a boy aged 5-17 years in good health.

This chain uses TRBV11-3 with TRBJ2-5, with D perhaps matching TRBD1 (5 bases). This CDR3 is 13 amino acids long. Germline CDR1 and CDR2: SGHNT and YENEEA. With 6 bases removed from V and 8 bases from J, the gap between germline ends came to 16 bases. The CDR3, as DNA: TGTGCCAGCAGTTCCTCAGCAACAGGCACCCAGTACTTC. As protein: CASSSSATGTQYF.

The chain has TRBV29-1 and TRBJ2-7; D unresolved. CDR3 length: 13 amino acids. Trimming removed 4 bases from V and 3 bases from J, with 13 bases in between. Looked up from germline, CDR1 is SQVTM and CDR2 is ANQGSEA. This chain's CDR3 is CSVVGQQRYEQYF. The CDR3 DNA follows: TGCAGCGTTGTAGGGCAACAGCGCTACGAGCAGTACTTC.

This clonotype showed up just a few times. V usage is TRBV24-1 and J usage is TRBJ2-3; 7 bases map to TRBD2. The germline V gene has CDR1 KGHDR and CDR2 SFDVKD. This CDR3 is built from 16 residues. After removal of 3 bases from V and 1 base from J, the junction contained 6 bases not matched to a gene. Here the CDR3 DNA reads TGTGCCACCAGTGATCCCGGACTAGTTGGCACAGATACGCAGTATTTT. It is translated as CATSDPGLVGTDTQYF.

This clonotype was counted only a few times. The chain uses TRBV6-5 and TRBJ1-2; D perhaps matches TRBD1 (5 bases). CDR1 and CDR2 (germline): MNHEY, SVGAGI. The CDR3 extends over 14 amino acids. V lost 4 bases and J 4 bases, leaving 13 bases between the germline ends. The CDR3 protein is CASSLGPLRYGYTF. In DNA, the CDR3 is TGTGCCAGCAGTTTGGGACCGCTTCGCTATGGCTACACCTTC.

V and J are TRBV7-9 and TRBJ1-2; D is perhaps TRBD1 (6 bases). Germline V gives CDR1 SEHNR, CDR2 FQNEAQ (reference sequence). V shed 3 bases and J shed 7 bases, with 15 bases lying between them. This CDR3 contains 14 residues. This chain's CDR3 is CASSFSGGGPGYTF. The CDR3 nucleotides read TGTGCCAGCAGCTTCAGCGGGGGGGGCCCTGGCTACACCTTC. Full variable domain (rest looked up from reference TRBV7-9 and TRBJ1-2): DTGVSQNPRHKITKRGQNVTFRCDPISEHNRLYWYRQTLGQGPEFLTYFQNEAQLEKSRLLSDRFSAERPKGSFSTLEIQRTEQGDSAMYLCASSFSGGGPGYTFGSGTRLTVV.

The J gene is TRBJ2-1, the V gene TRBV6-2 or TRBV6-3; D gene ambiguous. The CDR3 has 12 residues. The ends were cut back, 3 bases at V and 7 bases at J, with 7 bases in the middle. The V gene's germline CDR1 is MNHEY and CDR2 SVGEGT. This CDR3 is CASSYYYNEQFF. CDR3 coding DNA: TGTGCCAGCAGTTATTATTATAATGAGCAGTTCTTC.

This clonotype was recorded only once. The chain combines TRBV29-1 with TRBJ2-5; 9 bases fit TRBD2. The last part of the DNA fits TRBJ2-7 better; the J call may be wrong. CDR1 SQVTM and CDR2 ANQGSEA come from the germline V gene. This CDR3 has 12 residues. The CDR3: CSVLRGGGEQYF. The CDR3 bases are TGCAGCGTGTTGCGGGGGGGCGGCGAGCAGTACTTC.

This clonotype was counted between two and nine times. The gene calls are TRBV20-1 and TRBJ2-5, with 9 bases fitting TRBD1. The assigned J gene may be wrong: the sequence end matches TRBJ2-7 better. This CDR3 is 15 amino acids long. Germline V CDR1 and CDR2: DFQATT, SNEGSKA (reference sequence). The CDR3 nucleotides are TGCAGTGCTAGAGATGTTGGGACAGGGTCGTACGAGCAGTACTTC. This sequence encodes CSARDVGTGSYEQYF.

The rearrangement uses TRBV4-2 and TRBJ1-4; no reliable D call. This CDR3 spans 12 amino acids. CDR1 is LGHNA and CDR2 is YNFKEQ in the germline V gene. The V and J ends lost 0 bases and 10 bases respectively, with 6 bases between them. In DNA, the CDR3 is TGTGCCAGCAGCCAAGATAGCGGAAAACTGTTTTTT. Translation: CASSQDSGKLFF.

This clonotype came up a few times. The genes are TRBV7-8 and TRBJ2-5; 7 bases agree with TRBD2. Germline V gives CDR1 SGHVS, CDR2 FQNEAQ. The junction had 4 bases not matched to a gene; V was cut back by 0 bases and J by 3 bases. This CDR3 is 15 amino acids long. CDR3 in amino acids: CASSLAVLAEETQYF. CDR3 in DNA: TGTGCCAGCAGCTTAGCGGTGCTAGCGGAAGAGACCCAGTACTTC.

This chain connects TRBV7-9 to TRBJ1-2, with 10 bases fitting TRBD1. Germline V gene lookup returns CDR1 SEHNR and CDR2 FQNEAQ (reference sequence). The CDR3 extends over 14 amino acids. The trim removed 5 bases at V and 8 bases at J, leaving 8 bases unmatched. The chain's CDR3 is CASSAPTGGGGYTF. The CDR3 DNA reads TGTGCCAGCAGCGCCCCGACAGGGGGCGGCGGCTACACCTTC.

The CDR3 DNA follows: TGTGCCAGCAGCCAAAGGGTGGGAACTCCTGAAGCTTTCTTT. Translating gives CASSQRVGTPEAFF. The V call is TRBV7-8, the J call TRBJ1-1; D unresolved. V lost 5 bases to trimming and J lost 6 bases, with 16 bases between them. Per the germline V gene, CDR1 is SGHVS and CDR2 is FQNEAQ. This CDR3 comprises 14 residues.

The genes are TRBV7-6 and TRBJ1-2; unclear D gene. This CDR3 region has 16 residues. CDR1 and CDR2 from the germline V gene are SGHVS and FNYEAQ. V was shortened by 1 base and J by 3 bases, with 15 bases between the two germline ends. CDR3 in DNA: TGTGCCAGCAGCTTAGGGACCTGGGGTATTGACTATGGCTACACCTTC. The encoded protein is CASSLGTWGIDYGYTF.

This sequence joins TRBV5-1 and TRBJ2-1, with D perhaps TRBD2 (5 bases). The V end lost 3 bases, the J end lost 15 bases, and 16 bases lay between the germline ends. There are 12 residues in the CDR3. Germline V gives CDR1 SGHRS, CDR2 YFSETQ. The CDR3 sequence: CASSSDGRRPFF. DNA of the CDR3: TGCGCCAGCAGCTCTGATGGGAGACGGCCGTTCTTC.

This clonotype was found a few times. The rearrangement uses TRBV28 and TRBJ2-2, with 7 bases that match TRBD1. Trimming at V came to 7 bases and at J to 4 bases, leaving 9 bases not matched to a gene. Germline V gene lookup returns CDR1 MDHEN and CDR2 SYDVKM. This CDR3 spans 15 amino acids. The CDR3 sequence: CASKGDSLGTGELFF. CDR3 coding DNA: TGTGCCAGCAAAGGGGACAGTCTCGGCACCGGGGAGCTGTTTTTT.

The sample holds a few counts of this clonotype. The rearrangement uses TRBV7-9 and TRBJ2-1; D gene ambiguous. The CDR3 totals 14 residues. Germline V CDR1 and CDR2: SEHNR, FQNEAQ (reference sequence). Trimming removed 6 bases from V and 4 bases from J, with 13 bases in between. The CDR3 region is CASSFSETYNEQFF. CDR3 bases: TGTGCCAGCAGTTTCTCCGAAACTTACAATGAGCAGTTCTTC.

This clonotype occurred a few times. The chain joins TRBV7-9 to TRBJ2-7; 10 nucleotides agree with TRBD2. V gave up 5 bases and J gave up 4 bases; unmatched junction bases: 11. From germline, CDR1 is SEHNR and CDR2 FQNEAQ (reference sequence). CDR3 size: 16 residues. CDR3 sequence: CASSPPLAGAPYEQYF. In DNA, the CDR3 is TGTGCCAGCAGCCCTCCCCTAGCGGGGGCCCCATACGAGCAGTACTTC.

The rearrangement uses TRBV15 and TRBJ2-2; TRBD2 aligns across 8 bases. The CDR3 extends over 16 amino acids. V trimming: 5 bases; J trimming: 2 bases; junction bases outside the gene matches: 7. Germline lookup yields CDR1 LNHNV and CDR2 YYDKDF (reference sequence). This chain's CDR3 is CATSERGLGNTGELFF. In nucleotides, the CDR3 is TGTGCCACCAGCGAGAGGGGACTAGGAAACACCGGGGAGCTGTTTTTT.

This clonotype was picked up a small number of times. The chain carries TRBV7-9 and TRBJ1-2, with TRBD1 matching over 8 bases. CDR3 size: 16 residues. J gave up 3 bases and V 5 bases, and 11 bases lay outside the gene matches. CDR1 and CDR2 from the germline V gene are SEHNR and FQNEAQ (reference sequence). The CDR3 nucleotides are TGTGCCAGCAGCGGGTGGACAGGGCAGGGAGACTATGGCTACACCTTC. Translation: CASSGWTGQGDYGYTF.

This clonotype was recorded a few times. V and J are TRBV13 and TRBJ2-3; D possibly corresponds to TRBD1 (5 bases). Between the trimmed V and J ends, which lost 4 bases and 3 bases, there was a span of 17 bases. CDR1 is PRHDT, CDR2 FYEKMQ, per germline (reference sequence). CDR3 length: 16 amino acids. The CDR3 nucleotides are TGTGCCAGCAGCTCCTTTAGCAGGGTACGGACAGATACGCAGTATTTT. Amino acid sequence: CASSSFSRVRTDTQYF.

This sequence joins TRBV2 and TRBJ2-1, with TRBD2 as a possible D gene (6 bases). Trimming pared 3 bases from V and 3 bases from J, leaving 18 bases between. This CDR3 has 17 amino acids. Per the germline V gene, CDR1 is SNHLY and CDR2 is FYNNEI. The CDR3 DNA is TGTGCCAGCAGTGATAGCATTAGCGGACGCAACTACAATGAGCAGTTCTTC. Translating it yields CASSDSISGRNYNEQFF.

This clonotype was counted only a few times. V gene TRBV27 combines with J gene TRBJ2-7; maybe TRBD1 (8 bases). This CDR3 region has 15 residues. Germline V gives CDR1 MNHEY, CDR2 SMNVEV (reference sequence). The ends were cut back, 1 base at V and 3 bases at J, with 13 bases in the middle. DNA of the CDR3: TGTGCCAGCAGTTTATTACAGGGGGAGGGCTACGAGCAGTACTTC. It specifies CASSLLQGEGYEQYF.

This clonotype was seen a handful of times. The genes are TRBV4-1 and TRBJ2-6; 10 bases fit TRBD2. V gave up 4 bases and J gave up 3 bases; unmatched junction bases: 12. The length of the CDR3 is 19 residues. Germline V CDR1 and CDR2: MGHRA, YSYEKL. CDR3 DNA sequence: TGCGCCAGCAGCCCCCGCGCAGCTAGCGGGAGTATTGGGGCCAACGTCCTGACTTTC. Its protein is CASSPRAASGSIGANVLTF.

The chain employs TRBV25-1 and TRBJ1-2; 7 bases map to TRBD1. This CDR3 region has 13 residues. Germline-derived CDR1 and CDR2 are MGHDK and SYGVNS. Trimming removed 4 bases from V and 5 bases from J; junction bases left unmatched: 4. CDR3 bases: TGTGCCAGCAGTGTGGACAGGCGGTATGGCTACACCTTC. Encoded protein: CASSVDRRYGYTF.

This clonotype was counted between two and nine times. The CDR3: CSASQQLMNTEAFF. CDR3 bases: TGCAGTGCCTCACAACAGCTGATGAACACTGAAGCTTTCTTT. The J gene is TRBJ1-1, the V gene TRBV20-1; D call uncertain. The CDR3 consists of 14 residues. CDR1 is DFQATT and CDR2 is SNEGSKA in the germline V gene (reference sequence). Trimming shortened V by 6 bases and J by 0 bases, and 14 bases separated the two germline ends.

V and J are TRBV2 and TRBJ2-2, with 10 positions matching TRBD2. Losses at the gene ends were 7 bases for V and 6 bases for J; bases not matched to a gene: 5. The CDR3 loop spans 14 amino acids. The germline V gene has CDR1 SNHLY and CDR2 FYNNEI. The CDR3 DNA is TGTGCCAGCAAGGCTAGCGGGAGTCCCGGGGAGCTGTTTTTT. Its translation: CASKASGSPGELFF.

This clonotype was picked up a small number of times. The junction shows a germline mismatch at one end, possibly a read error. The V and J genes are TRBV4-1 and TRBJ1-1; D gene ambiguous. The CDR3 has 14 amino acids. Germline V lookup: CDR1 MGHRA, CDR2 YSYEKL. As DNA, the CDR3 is TGCGCCAGCAGTCAAGAACAAGTGAACACTGAAGCTTTCTTT. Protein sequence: CASSQEQVNTEAFF.

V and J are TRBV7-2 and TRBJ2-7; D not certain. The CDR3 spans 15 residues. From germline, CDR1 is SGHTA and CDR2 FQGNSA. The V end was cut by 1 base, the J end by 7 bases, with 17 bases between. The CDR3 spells CASSLEGVQSREQYF. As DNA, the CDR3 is TGTGCCAGCAGCTTAGAGGGTGTACAGTCGCGGGAGCAGTACTTC.

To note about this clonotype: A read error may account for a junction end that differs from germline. This CDR3 is CASRSQGDYGYTF. The CDR3 DNA reads as TGTGCCAGCAGGTCCCAGGGGGACTATGGCTACACCTTT. This sequence joins TRBV13 and TRBJ1-2; 7 bases are a match to TRBD1. CDR3 length: 13 amino acids. CDR1 is PRHDT and CDR2 is FYEKMQ in the germline V gene (reference sequence).

The CDR3 loop is CASRDKRGEQYF. The CDR3 coding sequence is TGTGCCAGCAGGGACAAGCGGGGAGAGCAGTACTTC. The rearrangement joins TRBV3-1 to TRBJ2-1; 7 positions match TRBD2. Gene TRBJ2-7 matches the end of the DNA better, so the J call may be wrong. This CDR3 is built from 12 residues. Germline values: CDR1 LGHDT, CDR2 YNNKEL (reference sequence).